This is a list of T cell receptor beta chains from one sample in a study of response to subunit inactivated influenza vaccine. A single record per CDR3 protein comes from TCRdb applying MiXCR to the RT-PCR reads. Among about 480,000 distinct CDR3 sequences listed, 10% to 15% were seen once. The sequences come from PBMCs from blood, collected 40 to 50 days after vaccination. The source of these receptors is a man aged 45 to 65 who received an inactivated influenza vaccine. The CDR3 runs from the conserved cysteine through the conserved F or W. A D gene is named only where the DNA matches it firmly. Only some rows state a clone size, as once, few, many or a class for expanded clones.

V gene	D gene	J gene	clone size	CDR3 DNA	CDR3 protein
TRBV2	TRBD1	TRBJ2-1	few	TGTGCCAGCAGGCAATGGACAGGGGCCTACAATGAGCAGTTCTTC	CASRQWTGAYNEQFF
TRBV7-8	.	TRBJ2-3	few	TGTGCCAGCAGCTTATACAGCCGGCCAGATACGCAGTATTTT	CASSLYSRPDTQYF
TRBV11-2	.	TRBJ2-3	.	TGTGCCAGCAGCCAAGGACAGTTCACAGATACGCAGTATTTT	CASSQGQFTDTQYF
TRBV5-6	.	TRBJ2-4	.	TGTGCCAGCAGCTTGGCGACTATCGGGGTAAACATTCAGTACTTC	CASSLATIGVNIQYF
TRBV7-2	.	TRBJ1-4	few	TGTGCCAGCAGCTTACTATCAACTAATGAAAAACTGTTTTTT	CASSLLSTNEKLFF
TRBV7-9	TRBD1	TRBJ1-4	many	TGTGCCAGCAGCCCCGGACAGGGGGGTGAAAAACTGTTTTTT	CASSPGQGGEKLFF
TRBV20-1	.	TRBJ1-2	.	TGCAGTGCTCCCACAGAAAACTATGGCTACACCTTC	CSAPTENYGYTF
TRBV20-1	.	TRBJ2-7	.	TGCAGTGCTAGCCGGTCACCTCACGAGCAGTACTTC	CSASRSPHEQYF
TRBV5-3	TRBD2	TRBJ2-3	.	TGTGCCAGAAGCCCGGGACTAGCGGGAGTGTTCACAGATACGCAGTATTTT	CARSPGLAGVFTDTQYF
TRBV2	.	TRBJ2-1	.	TGTGCCAGCAGTGATCATGGAGGCACACTATCCTACAATGAGCAGTTCTTC	CASSDHGGTLSYNEQFF
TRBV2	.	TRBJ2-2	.	TGTGCCAGCGGGATCGGAGGGGGAAACACCGGGGAGCTGTTTTTT	CASGIGGGNTGELFF